A selection of T cell receptor beta chains follows, all from one sample in a study of spatial heterogeneity in lung cancer. From the 5' RACE reads, TCRdb called clonotypes with MiXCR, one entry per CDR3 protein. The top ten clones hold 15% to 20% of a sample with 5,000 or so distinct CDR3 sequences, approximately 6.5% of them seen once. The sample in question was lung tumor tissue, obtained at surgery. The receptors were gathered from a male donor with early-stage non-small cell lung cancer. The CDR3 runs from the conserved cysteine through the conserved F or W.

TRBJ2-4	TRBV27	CASSSPGGQDKNIQYF
TRBJ2-5	TRBV4-1	CASSQGDREETQYF
TRBJ1-6	TRBV6-1	CASSVNFRGAYNSPLHF
TRBJ2-2	TRBV18	CASSPSREPTGELFF
TRBJ2-3	TRBV7-2	CASSLDGNTDTQYF
TRBJ1-2	TRBV28	CASSSRSGYTF
TRBJ2-3	TRBV10-3	CAISGTSGSTDTQYF
TRBJ2-5	TRBV19	CASSPTGSRETQYF
TRBJ1-1	TRBV5-5	CASSGDTEAFF
TRBJ1-3	TRBV6-1	CASSEVGQGAGNTIYF
TRBJ2-1	TRBV11-3	CASSLSQSYNEQFF
TRBJ2-3	TRBV19	CATKNRDSITDTQYF
TRBJ1-5	TRBV3-1	CASSQRQGDQPQHF
TRBJ2-7	TRBV20-1	CSALISGGRYEQYF
TRBJ2-3	TRBV15	CATSRGLAGGQYF
TRBJ2-2	TRBV4-1	CASSRTEGAPTGELFF
TRBJ2-5	TRBV5-6	CASSLRGGGQETQYF
TRBJ2-1	TRBV7-9	CASYRPSDNEQFF
TRBJ1-1	TRBV5-1	CASSWDGDTEAFF
TRBJ2-7	TRBV7-9	CASSQGTGEQYF
TRBJ1-1	TRBV10-3	CAIKGKDREGTEAFF
TRBJ1-2	TRBV6-5	CASSFGGDYGYTF
TRBJ2-5	TRBV2	CASSVRQQQETQYF
TRBJ1-3	TRBV16	CASSLTGGRNTIYF
TRBJ1-4	TRBV6-5	CASSYSGTENEKLFF
TRBJ1-2	TRBV29-1	CSVENYGYTF
TRBJ2-7	TRBV7-2	CASRPAGGIYEQYF
TRBJ2-2	TRBV3-1	CASSPNVLGTGELFF
TRBJ2-5	TRBV5-4	CASSSPETSGIGETQYF
TRBJ2-1	TRBV9	CASSVGGNVAGSSYNEQFF
TRBJ2-7	TRBV11-2	CASSLRTGSGEQYF
TRBJ1-6	TRBV7-2	CASSLVDLSPTYNSPLHF
TRBJ2-7	TRBV6-5	CASSLLPTEISYEQYF
TRBJ2-1	TRBV2	CASSFTSGLGQFF
TRBJ2-5	TRBV27	CASSLSAGGWQETQYF
TRBJ1-2	TRBV7-9	CASSTAAYGYTF
TRBJ1-2	TRBV27	CASSLSREVGYTF
TRBJ2-5	TRBV7-2	CASSLQGAAGTQYF
TRBJ1-1	TRBV7-9	CASSLAGIPMEAFF
TRBJ2-5	TRBV20-1	CSVSRLGAYQETQYF
TRBJ1-6	TRBV3-1	CASSRFGFGNSPLHF
TRBJ2-1	TRBV4-2	CASSLESGGGYNEQFF
TRBJ2-5	TRBV19	CASSITGAETQYF
TRBJ2-1	TRBV24-1	CATSDPKQVHEQFF
TRBJ1-5	TRBV10-1	CASSAGGGDQPQHF
TRBJ2-3	TRBV27	CASSRVQGVDTQYF
TRBJ2-7	TRBV5-1	CASSSTSSSYEQYF
TRBJ1-1	TRBV5-1	CASSLDGYTEAFF
TRBJ2-7	TRBV6-5	CASSFHSGRVYEQYF
TRBJ2-1	TRBV12-3/TRBV12-4	CASSLRGGSYNEQFF
TRBJ2-3	TRBV6-1	CASKRTGLTGTQYF
TRBJ2-5	TRBV29-1	CSGDRDETQYF
TRBJ2-7	TRBV29-1	CSVKRGSYEQYF
TRBJ1-5	TRBV19	CASGGQPQHF
TRBJ1-1	TRBV18	CASSPDRKNTEAFF